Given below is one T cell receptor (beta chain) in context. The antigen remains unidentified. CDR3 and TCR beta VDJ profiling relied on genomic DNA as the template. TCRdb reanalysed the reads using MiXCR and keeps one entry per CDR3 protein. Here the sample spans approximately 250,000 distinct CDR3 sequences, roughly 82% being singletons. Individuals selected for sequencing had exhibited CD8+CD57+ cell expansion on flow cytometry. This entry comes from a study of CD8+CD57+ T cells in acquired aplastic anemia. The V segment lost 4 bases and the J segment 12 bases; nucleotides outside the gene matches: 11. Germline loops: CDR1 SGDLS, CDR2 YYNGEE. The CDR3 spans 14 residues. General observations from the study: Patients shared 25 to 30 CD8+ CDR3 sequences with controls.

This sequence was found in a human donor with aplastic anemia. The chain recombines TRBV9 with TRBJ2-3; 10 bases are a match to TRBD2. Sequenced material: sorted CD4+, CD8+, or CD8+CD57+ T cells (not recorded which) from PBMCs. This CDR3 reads CASSLAGGPGRQYF. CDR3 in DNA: TGTGCCAGCAGCTTAGCGGGAGGTCCGGGAAGACAGTATTTT.